The sequence of this TCR beta chain was determined in a study of cytomegalovirus exposure and HLA in healthy donors. In the study overall: Earlier findings included 117 million unique TCR beta sequences obtained from 150 million to 200 million T cells.

This clone was picked up a small number of times. Its specificity is unknown. Whole-study results and caveats: Productive rates of about 90% or about 30% were seen for most TCR beta V segments in an earlier analysis.

Healthy bone marrow donors made up the donors. The PCR ran on 60 Vbeta and 13 Jbeta primers. TCRdb's copy holds only in-frame clones and misses some; the assay was immunoSEQ multiplex PCR. The sample records approximately 300,000 clones, about four fifths being singletons. What was sequenced was PBMCs. This clonotype originated in a girl under 10 years old in good health and CMV-seronegative.

CDR3 amino acids: CASSGKAGGTDTQYF. The CDR3 coding sequence is TGCGCCAGCTCGGGGAAGGCCGGGGGCACAGATACGCAGTATTTT. J is TRBJ2-3 and V is TRBV5-1; D may be TRBD2 (5 bases). V was shortened by 7 bases and J by 1 base, with 16 bases between the two germline ends. Germline loops: CDR1 SGHRS, CDR2 YFSETQ. The length of the CDR3 is 15 residues.